Presented here are 17 T cell receptor beta chains from one specimen sequenced in a study of siplizumab effects on memory and regulatory T cells. TCRdb's table, derived via immunoSEQ multiplex PCR, lists solely in-frame clones and lacks some. This sample has under 110,000 clones, with nearly 95% found just once. Sequencing input: non-Treg CD4+ T cells sorted from blood. These receptors all come from a human donor in good health.

The chain uses TRBV11-2 and TRBJ2-3; 7 bases map to TRBD2. This CDR3 region has 16 residues. J gave up 0 bases and V 1 base, and 4 bases lay outside the gene matches. Germline CDR1 reads SGHAT; CDR2 reads FQNNGV. DNA for the CDR3: TGTGCCAGCAGCTTAGTAACTAGCGATAGCACAGATACGCAGTATTTT. Translating gives CASSLVTSDSTDTQYF.

The chain joins TRBV14 to TRBJ2-3, with TRBD2 matching 7 bases. The CDR3 consists of 16 residues. Germline CDR1 and CDR2: SGHDN and FVKESK. J was trimmed by 3 bases and V by 4 bases; bases with no gene match: 10. The CDR3 region is CASSRLGERETDTQYF. CDR3 sequence (DNA): TGTGCCAGCAGCCGCTTGGGGGAGCGGGAAACAGATACGCAGTATTTT.

The J gene is TRBJ1-2, the V gene TRBV27, with TRBD1 matching over 9 bases. V shed 5 bases, J shed 5 bases, and the junction held 15 bases outside the gene matches. This CDR3 comprises 17 residues. The germline CDR1 and CDR2 sequences are MNHEY and SMNVEV (reference sequence). The CDR3 region is CASSPGQGGILLYGYTF. The DNA of the CDR3 is TGTGCCAGCAGTCCGGGACAGGGTGGTATTCTTTTGTATGGCTACACCTTC.

The rearrangement joins TRBV2 to TRBJ2-7; 7 nucleotides match TRBD2. V lost 6 bases and J lost 7; bases outside the gene matches: 3. This CDR3 has 11 residues. Germline CDR1 reads SNHLY; CDR2 reads FYNNEI. The CDR3 loop is CASRSGGEQYF. CDR3 in DNA: TGTGCCAGCAGATCGGGGGGTGAGCAGTACTTC.

V and J are TRBV2 and TRBJ2-5, with D uncertain. CDR1 and CDR2 from the germline V gene are SNHLY and FYNNEI. The V end lost 6 bases, the J end lost 7 bases, and 9 bases lay between the germline ends. This CDR3 is 11 amino acids long. The CDR3, as DNA: TGTGCCAGCAGCCGGGCGGCGACCCAGTACTTC. Encoded protein: CASSRAATQYF.

CDR3 DNA: TGTGCCAGCATCCTTAGCGGGAGCTCCTACAATGAGCAGTTCTTC. Translation: CASILSGSSYNEQFF. The chain combines TRBV7-9 with TRBJ2-1, with TRBD2 identical over 9 bases. The J segment lost 0 bases and the V segment lost 7 bases, leaving 4 bases of the junction unmatched. This CDR3 region has 15 residues. Germline values: CDR1 SEHNR, CDR2 FQNEAQ (reference sequence).

The chain employs TRBV6-1 and TRBJ1-2; the D gene is possibly TRBD1 (5 bases). The CDR3 runs to 18 residues. V lost 4 bases, J lost 5 bases, and 26 bases lay in between. Germline CDR1 reads MNHNS; CDR2 reads SASEGT. Here the CDR3 reads CASSGSPRAPSFGYGYTF. DNA of the CDR3: TGTGCCAGCAGTGGCTCCCCCAGGGCCCCGTCGTTCGGGTATGGCTACACCTTC.

The chain links TRBV6-6 to TRBJ1-6; TRBD1 might be the D (5 bases). Germline assignment: CDR1 MNHNY and CDR2 SVGAGI (reference sequence). Trimming stripped 2 bases from V and 7 bases from J, with 9 bases between. The CDR3 spans 14 residues. This chain's CDR3 is CASSYRDLNSPLHF. The CDR3 nucleotides are TGTGCCAGCAGTTACAGGGACCTAAATTCACCCCTCCACTTT.

Here the CDR3 DNA reads TGTGCCAGTAGTCCCTTGACAGGCGGATCTTACGAGCAGTACTTC. Residues: CASSPLTGGSYEQYF. The rearrangement joins TRBV19 to TRBJ2-7; TRBD1 might be the D (6 bases). Germline loops: CDR1 LNHDA, CDR2 SQIVND (reference sequence). This CDR3 is 15 amino acids long. Trimming took off 5 bases at V and 4 bases at J, with 18 bases between the two ends.

This chain links TRBV5-6 with TRBJ2-5; the D gene could be TRBD1 or TRBD2 (5 bases each). The CDR3 has 14 residues. Germline V gives CDR1 SGHDT, CDR2 YYEEEE. The V and J ends lost 3 bases and 1 base respectively, with 10 bases between them. CDR3 amino acids: CASSSWGTQETQYF. CDR3 nucleotides: TGTGCCAGCAGCTCTTGGGGGACCCAAGAGACCCAGTACTTC.

This clone was observed a single time. This sequence joins TRBV7-3 and TRBJ2-1; no clear D gene. The CDR3 runs to 13 residues. Germline V gene sequence: CDR1 SGHTA, CDR2 FQGTGA. V gave up 2 bases and J gave up 6 bases, with 8 bases separating them. This chain's CDR3 is CASSLYFTNEQFF. CDR3 DNA: TGTGCCAGCAGCTTATACTTTACCAATGAGCAGTTCTTC. Variable domain in full (rest from reference TRBV7-3 and TRBJ2-1): GAGVSQTPSNKVTEKGKYVELRCDPISGHTALYWYRQSLGQGPEFLIYFQGTGAADDSGLPNDRFFAVRPEGSVSTLKIQRTERGDSAVYLCASSLYFTNEQFFGPGTRLTVL.

In regard to this clone: A read error may account for a junction end that differs from germline. The V gene is TRBV7-7, the J gene TRBJ2-2; D may be TRBD2 (6 bases). There are 16 residues in the CDR3. Germline-derived CDR1 and CDR2 are SSHAT and FNYEAQ (reference sequence). CDR3 DNA sequence: TGTGCTAGCAGAGACCTAAGACTAGGGAACACCGGGGAGCTGTTTTTT. Translating it yields CASRDLRLGNTGELFF.

V and J are TRBV21-1 and TRBJ2-7; the DNA was not used to check the table's D call, TRBD1. TRBV21-1 is marked as a pseudogene. This CDR3 is built from 15 residues. The CDR3 DNA is TGTGCCAGCAGCAAAGGGACAGGGGATTTCCACGAGCAGTACTTC. This translates into CASSKGTGDFHEQYF.

The chain is built from TRBV4-3 and TRBJ2-7, with D perhaps matching TRBD2 (5 bases). The CDR3 runs 14 residues. Per germline, CDR1 LGHNA and CDR2 YSLEER. With 4 bases removed from V and 2 bases from J, the gap between germline ends came to 12 bases. CDR3 sequence: CASSLRAGTYEQYF. The CDR3 DNA reads TGCGCCAGCAGCCTTCGTGCCGGGACCTACGAGCAGTACTTC.

This sequence joins TRBV18 and TRBJ2-5, with TRBD1 as a possible D gene (5 bases). From germline, CDR1 is KGHSH and CDR2 LQKENI. The CDR3 consists of 15 residues. V lost 1 base to trimming and J lost 1 base, with 10 bases between them. CDR3 sequence reads: CASSPLVQGQETQYF. CDR3 sequence (DNA): TGTGCCAGCTCACCACTGGTGCAGGGCCAAGAGACCCAGTACTTC.

This sequence joins TRBV18 and TRBJ2-3; a possible D gene is TRBD2 (6 bases). CDR3 length: 14 amino acids. From germline, CDR1 is KGHSH and CDR2 LQKENI. Between the trimmed V and J ends, which lost 3 bases and 5 bases, there was a span of 12 bases. CDR3 residues: CASSPRGGRDTQYF. The DNA for the CDR3 is TGTGCCAGCTCACCCCGGGGAGGACGAGATACGCAGTATTTT.

This chain uses TRBV11-2 with TRBJ2-1; no clear D. The CDR3 totals 14 residues. V lost 1 base and J lost 2, with 6 bases in between. Germline-derived CDR1 and CDR2 are SGHAT and FQNNGV. The CDR3: CASSLATPYNEQFF. CDR3 bases: TGTGCCAGCAGCTTAGCGACACCCTACAATGAGCAGTTCTTC.